The rows below give T cell receptor beta chains drawn from one sample of a study of T cell repertoires in cytomegalovirus infection. In TCRdb, the reads were re-called with MiXCR into one record per CDR3 protein. The repertoire includes fewer than 550,000 distinct CDR3 sequences, 16% of them detected once, and roughly 25% sits in the top ten. Sequenced material: CD8+ T cells from PBMCs. These receptors originate from a human donor in good health (CMV status not recorded). Some clones in this sample may be carry-over from other donors' samples. CDR3s include the opening cysteine and the closing phenylalanine or tryptophan. The size entry is marked missing in some rows and otherwise reads once, few, many or a size class.

V: TRBV6-1; size: many; J: TRBJ2-2; CDR3: CASSEADWTENTGELFF
V: TRBV7-8; size: many; J: TRBJ2-5; CDR3: CASSLAPGGPGRTQYF
V: TRBV6-2/TRBV6-3; size: .; J: TRBJ2-1; CDR3: CASSFGLASGNEQFF
V: TRBV29-1; size: few; J: TRBJ1-1; CDR3: CSVVPTNTEAFF
V: TRBV4-2; size: .; J: TRBJ2-1; CDR3: CASRPGLAGDYNEQFF
V: TRBV5-4; size: many; J: TRBJ2-7; CDR3: CASSSLPTSSEYEQYF
V: TRBV13; size: .; J: TRBJ1-2; CDR3: CASSSRTGTVGYTF
V: TRBV4-1; size: .; J: TRBJ1-2; CDR3: CASSQDLGDIYGYTF
V: TRBV2; size: few; J: TRBJ2-1; CDR3: CASSELVRSAYNEQFF
V: TRBV7-9; size: few; J: TRBJ1-3; CDR3: CASSAEGGVPGNTIYF
V: TRBV7-3; size: .; J: TRBJ1-1; CDR3: CASSQLRDRGVNTEAFF
V: TRBV19; size: .; J: TRBJ2-3; CDR3: CASSLRDRGPTDTQYF
V: TRBV25-1; size: .; J: TRBJ2-2; CDR3: CASSEYTDRYTGELFF
V: TRBV12-3/TRBV12-4; size: many; J: TRBJ2-6; CDR3: CASSLSPGPGSGANVLTF
V: TRBV12-3/TRBV12-4; size: many; J: TRBJ1-4; CDR3: CASSYSGSTNEKLFF
V: TRBV27; size: many; J: TRBJ2-1; CDR3: CASSFSLAGWGEQFF
V: TRBV15; size: .; J: TRBJ2-5; CDR3: CATSRELAGETQYF
V: TRBV10-3; size: many; J: TRBJ2-7; CDR3: CAIRTGGSYEQYF
V: TRBV6-5; size: .; J: TRBJ2-3; CDR3: CASSGGIAGDTDTQYF
V: TRBV6-1; size: .; J: TRBJ2-1; CDR3: CASSPTSGSQSSYNEQFF
V: TRBV30; size: many; J: TRBJ2-1; CDR3: CAWSVVGNEQFF
V: TRBV7-9; size: once; J: TRBJ2-5; CDR3: CASSGGQETTYF
V: TRBV4-2; size: few; J: TRBJ2-3; CDR3: CASSQAARTSAFTDTQYF
V: TRBV7-2; size: many; J: TRBJ2-7; CDR3: CASSFVGETFEQYF
V: TRBV11-2; size: .; J: TRBJ2-1; CDR3: CASSPPAPDEQFF
V: TRBV13; size: .; J: TRBJ2-3; CDR3: CASSLESGDTQYF
V: TRBV20-1; size: .; J: TRBJ2-1; CDR3: CTGRRSEGNEQFF
V: TRBV27; size: .; J: TRBJ1-5; CDR3: CASSLRGAGQPQHF
V: TRBV28; size: many; J: TRBJ1-5; CDR3: CASSLWDRRNQPQHF
V: TRBV2; size: .; J: TRBJ2-7; CDR3: CASSEGWDRGYEQYF
V: TRBV7-9; size: many; J: TRBJ2-3; CDR3: CASSSPWTELGTDTQYF
V: TRBV7-9; size: many; J: TRBJ1-1; CDR3: CASSLVSSPEAFF
V: TRBV6-1; size: .; J: TRBJ1-3; CDR3: CASSGYRTGISGNTIYF
V: TRBV6-1; size: few; J: TRBJ1-2; CDR3: CASSEAAVRVFYTF
V: TRBV20-1; size: once; J: TRBJ2-7; CDR3: CSAAPDRLNHEQYF
V: TRBV27; size: .; J: TRBJ2-5; CDR3: CASSSPLQETQYF
V: TRBV27; size: .; J: TRBJ2-1; CDR3: CASSAYQRGGDEQFF
V: TRBV12-3/TRBV12-4; size: many; J: TRBJ2-7; CDR3: CASSFAEGLREQYF
V: TRBV11-2; size: many; J: TRBJ2-1; CDR3: CASSLVVGGHNEQFF
V: TRBV20-1; size: few; J: TRBJ1-5; CDR3: CSARGGDDRGQQPQHF
V: TRBV5-4; size: .; J: TRBJ1-2; CDR3: CASSFYRGPNYGYTF
V: TRBV29-1; size: few; J: TRBJ1-2; CDR3: CSVQGAGGYTF
V: TRBV27; size: many; J: TRBJ1-2; CDR3: CASSLSMGGSSGYTF
V: TRBV28; size: many; J: TRBJ2-1; CDR3: CASSYMTNKQFF
V: TRBV6-5; size: .; J: TRBJ1-4; CDR3: CASSYSLSATNEKLFF
V: TRBV14; size: few; J: TRBJ2-3; CDR3: CASSHDSFSTDTQYF
V: TRBV14; size: many; J: TRBJ2-5; CDR3: CASSQVAGSGQETQYF
V: TRBV20-1; size: few; J: TRBJ2-1; CDR3: CSVRGSSYNEQFF
V: TRBV4-1; size: many; J: TRBJ1-2; CDR3: CASSQMPSPVTVYGYTF
V: TRBV6-5; size: .; J: TRBJ1-4; CDR3: CASSYSHFGANNEKLFF
V: TRBV4-2; size: .; J: TRBJ2-7; CDR3: CASISLGTSGSSYEQYF
V: TRBV28; size: .; J: TRBJ2-7; CDR3: CASISDRSYEQYF
V: TRBV20-1; size: few; J: TRBJ1-2; CDR3: CSAWTDEYGYTF
V: TRBV19; size: few; J: TRBJ1-6; CDR3: CASRGGRGFNSPLHF
V: TRBV6-5; size: .; J: TRBJ2-3; CDR3: CASRLLSGRTTDTQYF